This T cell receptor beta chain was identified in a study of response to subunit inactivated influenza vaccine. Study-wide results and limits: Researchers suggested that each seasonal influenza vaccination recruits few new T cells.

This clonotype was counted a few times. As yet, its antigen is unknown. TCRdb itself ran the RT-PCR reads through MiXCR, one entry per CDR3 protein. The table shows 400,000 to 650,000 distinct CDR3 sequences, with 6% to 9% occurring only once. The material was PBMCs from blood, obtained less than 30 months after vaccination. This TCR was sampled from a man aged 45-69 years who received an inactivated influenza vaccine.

The CDR3 spells CASSQEVIGTGDQETQYF. CDR3 in DNA: TGCGCCAGCAGCCAAGAAGTTATTGGAACAGGGGATCAAGAGACCCAGTACTTC. The V gene is TRBV4-3, the J gene TRBJ2-5, with 7 bases that match TRBD1. The V gene's germline CDR1 is LGHNA and CDR2 YSLEER. The CDR3 spans 18 residues. V was pared by 0 bases and J by 2 bases, with 12 bases of the junction left unmatched.